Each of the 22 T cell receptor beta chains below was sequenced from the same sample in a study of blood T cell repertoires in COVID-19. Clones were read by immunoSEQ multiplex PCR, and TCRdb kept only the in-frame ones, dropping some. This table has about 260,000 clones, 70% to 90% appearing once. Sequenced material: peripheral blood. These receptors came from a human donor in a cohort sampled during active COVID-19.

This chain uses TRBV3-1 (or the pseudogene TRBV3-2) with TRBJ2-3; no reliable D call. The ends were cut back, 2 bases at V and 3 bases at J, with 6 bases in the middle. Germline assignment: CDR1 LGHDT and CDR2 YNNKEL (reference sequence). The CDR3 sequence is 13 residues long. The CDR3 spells CASSQFVTDTQYF. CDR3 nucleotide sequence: TGTGCCAGCAGCCAATTCGTAACAGATACGCAGTATTTT.

CDR3 nucleotide sequence: TGTGCCAGCAGTTTGACCGGGACAGGGGACGAGCAGTACTTC. Translation gives CASSLTGTGDEQYF. The J gene is TRBJ2-7, the V gene TRBV28; 10 bases agree with TRBD1. Germline V lookup: CDR1 MDHEN, CDR2 SYDVKM. The CDR3 totals 14 residues. Unmatched junction bases numbered 4, after V lost 3 bases and J lost 5 bases.

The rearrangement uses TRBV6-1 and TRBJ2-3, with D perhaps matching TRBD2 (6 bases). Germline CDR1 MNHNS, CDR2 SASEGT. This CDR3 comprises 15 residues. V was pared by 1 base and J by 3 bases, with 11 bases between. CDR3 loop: CASSEVGRGTDTQYF. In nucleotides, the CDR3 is TGTGCCAGCAGTGAAGTGGGGCGGGGAACAGATACGCAGTATTTT.

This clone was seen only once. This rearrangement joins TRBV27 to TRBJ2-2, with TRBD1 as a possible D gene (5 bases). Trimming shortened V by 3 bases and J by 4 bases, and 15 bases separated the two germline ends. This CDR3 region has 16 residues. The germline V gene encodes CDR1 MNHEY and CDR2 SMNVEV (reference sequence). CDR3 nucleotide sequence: TGTGCCAGCAGTTTCCAGGGATTTGGCGGCACCGGGGAGCTGTTTTTT. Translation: CASSFQGFGGTGELFF.

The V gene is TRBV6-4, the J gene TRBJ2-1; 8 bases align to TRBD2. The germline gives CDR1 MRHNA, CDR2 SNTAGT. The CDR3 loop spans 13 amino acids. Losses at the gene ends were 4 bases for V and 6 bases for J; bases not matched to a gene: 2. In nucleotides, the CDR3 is TGTGCCAGCAGTGGCACTAGCGGCAATGAGCAGTTCTTC. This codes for CASSGTSGNEQFF.

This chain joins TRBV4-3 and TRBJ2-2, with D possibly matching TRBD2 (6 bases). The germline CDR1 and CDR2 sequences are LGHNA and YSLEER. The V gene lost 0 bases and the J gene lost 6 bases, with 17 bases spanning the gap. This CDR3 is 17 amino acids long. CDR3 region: CASSQDSGGTLAGELFF. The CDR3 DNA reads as TGCGCCAGCAGCCAAGATAGTGGGGGGACTTTGGCCGGGGAGCTGTTTTTT.

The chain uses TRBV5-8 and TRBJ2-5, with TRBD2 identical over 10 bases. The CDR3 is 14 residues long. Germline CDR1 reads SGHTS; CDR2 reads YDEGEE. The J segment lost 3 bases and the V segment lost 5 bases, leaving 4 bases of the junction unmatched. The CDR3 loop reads CASRKAGGKETQYF. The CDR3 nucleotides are TGTGCCAGCAGAAAAGCGGGAGGGAAAGAGACCCAGTACTTC.

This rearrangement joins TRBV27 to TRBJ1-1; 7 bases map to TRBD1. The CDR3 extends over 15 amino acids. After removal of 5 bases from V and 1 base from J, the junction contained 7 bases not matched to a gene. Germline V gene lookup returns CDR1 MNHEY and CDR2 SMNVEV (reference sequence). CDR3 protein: CASSLDREGNTEAFF. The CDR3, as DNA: TGTGCCAGCAGTCTCGACAGGGAAGGGAACACTGAAGCTTTCTTT.

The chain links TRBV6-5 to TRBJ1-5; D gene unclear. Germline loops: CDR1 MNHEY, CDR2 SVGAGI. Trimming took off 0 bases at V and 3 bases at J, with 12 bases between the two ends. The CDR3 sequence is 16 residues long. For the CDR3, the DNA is TGTGCCAGCAGTTACTCGTCGGTTATAGACAATCAGCCCCAGCATTTT. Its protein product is CASSYSSVIDNQPQHF.

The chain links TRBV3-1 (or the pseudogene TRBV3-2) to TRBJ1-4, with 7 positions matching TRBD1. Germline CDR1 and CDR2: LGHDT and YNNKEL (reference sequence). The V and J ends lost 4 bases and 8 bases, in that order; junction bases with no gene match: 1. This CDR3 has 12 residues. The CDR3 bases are TGTGCCAGCAGCCCCAGGGGGGAAAAACTGTTTTTT. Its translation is CASSPRGEKLFF.

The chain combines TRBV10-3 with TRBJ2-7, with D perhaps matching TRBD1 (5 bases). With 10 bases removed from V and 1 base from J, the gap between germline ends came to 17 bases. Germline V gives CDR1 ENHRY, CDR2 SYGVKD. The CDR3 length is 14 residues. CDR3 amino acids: CATTAISGSYEQYF. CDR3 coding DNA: TGTGCCACCACAGCCATCTCAGGGTCCTACGAGCAGTACTTC.

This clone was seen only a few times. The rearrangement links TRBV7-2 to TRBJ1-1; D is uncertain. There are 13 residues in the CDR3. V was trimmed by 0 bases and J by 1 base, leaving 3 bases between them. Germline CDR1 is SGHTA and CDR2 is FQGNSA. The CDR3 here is CASSLARNTEAFF. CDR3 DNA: TGTGCCAGCAGCTTAGCGAGGAACACTGAAGCTTTCTTT.

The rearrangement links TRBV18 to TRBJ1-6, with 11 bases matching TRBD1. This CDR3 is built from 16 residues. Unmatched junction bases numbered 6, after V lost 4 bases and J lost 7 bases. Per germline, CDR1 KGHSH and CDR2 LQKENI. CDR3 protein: CASSLGQGGENSPLHF. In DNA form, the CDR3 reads TGTGCCAGCTCACTGGGACAGGGGGGAGAGAATTCACCCCTCCACTTT.

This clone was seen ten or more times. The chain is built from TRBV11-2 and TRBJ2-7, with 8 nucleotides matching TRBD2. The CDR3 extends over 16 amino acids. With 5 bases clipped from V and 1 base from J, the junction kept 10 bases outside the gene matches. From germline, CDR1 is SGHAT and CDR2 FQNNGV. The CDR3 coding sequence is TGTGCCAGCAGCCCCCGCGGGAGGTGGCTTTCCTACGAGCAGTACTTC. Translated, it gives CASSPRGRWLSYEQYF. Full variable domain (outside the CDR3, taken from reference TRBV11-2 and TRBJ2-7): EAGVAQSPRYKIIEKRQSVAFWCNPISGHATLYWYQQILGQGPKLLIQFQNNGVVDDSQLPKDRFSAERLKGVDSTLKIQPAKLEDSAVYLCASSPRGRWLSYEQYFGPGTRLTVT.

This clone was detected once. The CDR3 is CASPRDGGPYEQYF. CDR3 sequence (DNA): TGTGCCAGCCCCCGGGATGGCGGCCCCTACGAGCAGTACTTC. The rearrangement joins TRBV6-5 to TRBJ2-7; D might be TRBD2 (5 bases). Germline V gives CDR1 MNHEY, CDR2 SVGAGI. This CDR3 is 14 amino acids long. V dropped 8 bases and J dropped 2 bases, with 16 bases sitting between them.

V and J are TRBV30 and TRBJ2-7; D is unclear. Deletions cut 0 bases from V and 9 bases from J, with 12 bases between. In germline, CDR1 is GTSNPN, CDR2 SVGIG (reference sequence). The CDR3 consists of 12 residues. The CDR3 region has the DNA TGTGCCTGGAGTGTGGCAGACGACACGCAGTACTTC. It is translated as CAWSVADDTQYF.

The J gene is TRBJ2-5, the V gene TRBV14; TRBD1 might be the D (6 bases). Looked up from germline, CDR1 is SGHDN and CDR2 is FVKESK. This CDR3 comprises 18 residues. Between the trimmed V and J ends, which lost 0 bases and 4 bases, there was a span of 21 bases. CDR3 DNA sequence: TGTGCCAGCAGCCAAGATTTTATGAGTCCAGGGGCCAGAGAGACCCAGTACTTC. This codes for CASSQDFMSPGARETQYF. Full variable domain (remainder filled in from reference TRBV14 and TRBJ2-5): EAGVTQFPSHSVIEKGQTVTLRCDPISGHDNLYWYRRVMGKEIKFLLHFVKESKQDESGMPNNRFLAERTGGTYSTLKVQPAELEDSGVYFCASSQDFMSPGARETQYFGPGTRLLVL.

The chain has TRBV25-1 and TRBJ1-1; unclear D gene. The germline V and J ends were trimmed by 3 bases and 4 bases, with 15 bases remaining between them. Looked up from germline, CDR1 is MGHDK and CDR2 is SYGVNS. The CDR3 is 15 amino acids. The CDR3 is CASSDFDTKATEAFF. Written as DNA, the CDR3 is TGTGCCAGCAGTGACTTTGATACTAAGGCCACTGAAGCTTTCTTT.

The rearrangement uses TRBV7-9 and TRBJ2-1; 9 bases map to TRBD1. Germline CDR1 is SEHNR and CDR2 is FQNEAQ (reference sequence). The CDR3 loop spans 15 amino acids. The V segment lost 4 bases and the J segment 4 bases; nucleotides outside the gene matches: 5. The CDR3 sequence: CASSSTGGKYNEQFF. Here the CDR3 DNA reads TGTGCCAGCAGCTCAACAGGGGGCAAATACAATGAGCAGTTCTTC.

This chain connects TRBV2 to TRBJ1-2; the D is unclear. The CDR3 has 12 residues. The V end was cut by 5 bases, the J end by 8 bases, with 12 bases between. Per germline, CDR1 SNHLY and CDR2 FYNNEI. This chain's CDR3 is CASSYSKEGYTF. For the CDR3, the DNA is TGTGCCAGCAGTTACTCTAAGGAGGGCTACACCTTC.

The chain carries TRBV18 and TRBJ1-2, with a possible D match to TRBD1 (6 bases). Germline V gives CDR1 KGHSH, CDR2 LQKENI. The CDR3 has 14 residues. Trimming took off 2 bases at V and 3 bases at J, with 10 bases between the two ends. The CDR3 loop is CASSPSRGDYGYTF. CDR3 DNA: TGTGCCAGCTCACCAAGCAGGGGAGACTATGGCTACACCTTC.

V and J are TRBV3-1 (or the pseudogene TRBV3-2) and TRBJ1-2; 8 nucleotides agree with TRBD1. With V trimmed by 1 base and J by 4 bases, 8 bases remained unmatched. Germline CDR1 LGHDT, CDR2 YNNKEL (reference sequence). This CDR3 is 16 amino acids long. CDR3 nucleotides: TGTGCCAGCAGCCAAGGGGGAGACAGGGGACTCTATGGCTACACCTTC. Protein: CASSQGGDRGLYGYTF.